Detailed here is one T cell receptor beta chain. Its antigen remains unidentified. Germline V gene data show CDR1 as MGHRA and CDR2 as YSYEKL. The CDR3 extends over 14 amino acids. The trim removed 3 bases at V and 7 bases at J, leaving 6 bases unmatched. Expressed TCRB transcripts were sequenced because the entire RNA isolate underwent reverse transcription. Here immunoSEQ multiplex PCR was the method, and the copy in TCRdb shows in-frame clones only, minus some. The sample lists about 360,000 clones; 10% to 15% were seen once. The data were obtained in a study of beta chain features in type 1 diabetes. Overall study results and limits: A PCR bias possibly favoring shorter templates would apply equally to patients and controls.

Purities over 98% were achieved in all sorted populations. The TCR originated in a man aged 18 to 29 in good health. V usage is TRBV4-1 and J usage is TRBJ2-1, with 7 bases aligning to TRBD1. Material: naive CD4+ T cells from blood. In DNA, the CDR3 is TGCGCCAGCAGCCACGACAGGGTTCCAAATGAGCAGTTCTTC. It is translated as CASSHDRVPNEQFF.